These 2 T cell receptor beta chains were all obtained from the same sample, sequenced in a study of blood T cell repertoires in COVID-19. The data were produced by immunoSEQ multiplex PCR, yet TCRdb's version contains in-frame clones alone and is incomplete. Among some 89,000 clones listed, 90% were seen once. Sequenced material: peripheral blood. The receptors shown here come from a man aged 55 to 69 with acute or convalescent COVID-19.

The rearrangement joins TRBV15 to TRBJ2-1; perhaps TRBD1 as D (6 bases). CDR1 and CDR2 from the germline V gene are LNHNV and YYDKDF (reference sequence). V dropped 9 bases and J dropped 1 base, with 13 bases sitting between them. CDR3 length: 14 amino acids. The CDR3 protein is CATVRGLSYNEQFF. The CDR3 DNA reads TGTGCCACAGTCAGGGGATTGTCCTACAATGAGCAGTTCTTC.

The chain combines TRBV27 with TRBJ1-5; 7 bases are a match to TRBD1. The CDR3 is 15 residues long. Germline CDR1 and CDR2: MNHEY and SMNVEV (reference sequence). J gave up 2 bases and V 6 bases, and 7 bases lay outside the gene matches. The CDR3 nucleotides read TGTGCCAGCAGAGAATTAGGACAGGGCAATCAGCCCCAGCATTTT. It is translated as CASRELGQGNQPQHF.